This T cell receptor (beta chain) was identified during a study of blood T cell repertoires in COVID-19. The CDR3 spans 15 residues. V lost 6 bases to trimming and J lost 4 bases, with 16 bases between them. The V gene's germline CDR1 is MNHEY and CDR2 SVGAGI. A single count supports this clone. The repertoire was sequenced with immunoSEQ multiplex PCR; TCRdb's copy has only in-frame clones and lacks some. The table lists about 360,000 clones, around 87% of them singletons. Clinical history as reported by participants underpinned cohort assignment. Symptom resolution, clearance, or two negative PCRs marked the recovered donors of Cohort 3.

The genes are TRBV6-5 and TRBJ1-5; D may be TRBD1 (5 bases). This TCR came from a man aged 25-45 years who had recovered from COVID-19. What was sequenced was PBMCs or T cells enriched from blood (not recorded which). DNA of the CDR3: TGTGCCAGCAGCCGAGACCCCGCAGGGAATCAGCCCCAGCATTTT. Its protein product is CASSRDPAGNQPQHF.